The clone carrying this TCR beta chain has ten or more counts. This sample is part of a study of early T cells in non-severe SARS-CoV-2 infection. TCRdb recomputed calls from the 5' RACE reads with MiXCR, one row per CDR3 protein. The sample has approximately 70,000 distinct CDR3 sequences; approximately 5% are singletons. Trimming removed 0 bases from V and 6 bases from J, with 12 bases in between. CDR1 and CDR2 from the germline V gene are MNHEY and SMNVEV (reference sequence). The CDR3 covers 15 residues. This material consisted of whole blood, taken at baseline. The clonotype originates from an adult who was a healthcare worker with PCR-confirmed SARS-CoV-2 infection or an uninfected control (not recorded which). V usage is TRBV27 and J usage is TRBJ1-5; maybe TRBD1 (5 bases). The CDR3 sequence is CASSLSGKRGQPQHF. CDR3 sequence (DNA): TGTGCCAGCAGTTTATCAGGGAAGAGGGGTCAGCCCCAGCATTTT.